This passage covers 7 T cell receptor delta chains from one sample sequenced in a study of γδ T cells in repeated Plasmodium falciparum infection (dated by TCRdb to about 2021). For bulk TCR repertoire analysis, Vgamma9/Vdelta2+ and Vdelta2-negative gammadelta T cell populations were isolated by flow sorting from peripheral blood mononuclear cells. The library was built by means of multiplex PCR. This sample was sequenced with an Illumina MiSeq. TCRdb reran clone calling on the public reads with CATT; rows sharing one DNA sequence were then combined. The sample table holds more than 70,000 delta-chain clones, of which 0.75% to 1% were seen once. The ten largest clones represent 9% to 10% of the sample. What was sequenced was gamma-delta T cells from blood. The receptor source for this set is a pool of human donors (malaria-infected and uninfected, not separated).

With regard to this clone: TCRdb shows a much larger clone's protein in place of this DNA's translation, and the two differ at residue 15, likely through a read error; the protein shown is translated from the DNA. The V gene is TRDV1, the J gene TRDJ1, with 11 bases identical to TRDD3. The J gene is not listed in TCRdb, so it was assigned here from a DNA match to germline. V lost 2 bases to trimming and J lost 2 bases; unmatched junction nucleotides: 28. This CDR3 has 24 amino acids. The germline CDR1 and CDR2 sequences are TSWWSYY and QGS. CDR3 DNA sequence: TGTGCTCTTGGGGAAGGGGTACCTACGATTGGCTGGGGGATACCCCCCAGGGGGACCGATAAACTCATCTTT. Protein product: CALGEGVPTIGWGIPPRGTDKLIF.

For this clone: The protein TCRdb lists belongs to a much larger clone and differs from this DNA's translation at residue 19, which points to a read error; the protein shown is made from the DNA. The chain recombines TRDV1 with TRDJ1, with 10 positions matching TRDD3. This CDR3 has 21 amino acids. CDR1 is TSWWSYY, CDR2 QGS, per germline. CDR3 nucleotides: TGTGCTCTTGGTCCCCTCCAACCCTCCATCCTACTGGGGGATGCCACCGATAAACCCATCTTT. Translating gives CALGPLQPSILLGDATDKPIF.

This clone was counted ten times or more. The genes are TRDV1 and TRDJ1; D assignment may be TRDD2 or TRDD3 (8 bases each). V was cut by 3 bases and J by 0 bases, with 23 bases left in between. This CDR3 is built from 19 residues. Germline V gene lookup returns CDR1 TSWWSYY and CDR2 QGS. The CDR3 region has the DNA TGTGCTCTTGGGGACTCCTTCCTAAGTACTGGGGGGTACACCGATAAACTCATCTTT. Its translation: CALGDSFLSTGGYTDKLIF.

This clone was seen more than once but under ten times. Given a much more abundant clone one base away, this may be a read error. The sample holds other DNA sequences that translate to the same CDR3. The CDR3 DNA reads as TGCGCTCTTGGGGAAAATTTCGGGCTGAGATTCAATAAACTCATCTTT. It yields the protein CALGENFGLRFNKLIF. This rearrangement joins TRDV1 to TRDJ1, with D possibly matching TRDD3 (5 bases). The CDR3 spans 16 residues. Germline lookup yields CDR1 TSWWSYY and CDR2 QGS.

This clone was recorded a few times. TCRdb's listed protein matches a much larger clone and diverges from this DNA's translation at residue 4, likely through a read error; the protein shown comes from the DNA. This rearrangement joins TRDV1 to TRDJ1, with 12 bases that match TRDD3. No J segment appears in TCRdb, so it was assigned here by matching the sequence to germline. The germline gives CDR1 TSWWSYY, CDR2 QGS. The CDR3 contains 28 residues. V dropped 8 bases and J dropped 0; count of bases not matched to a gene: 43. The chain's CDR3 is CALWTFLRPGGYGAEISMPLAYTDKLIF. DNA for the CDR3: TGTGCTCTTTGGACCTTCCTACGTCCTGGGGGATACGGAGCCGAGATATCTATGCCCCTAGCTTACACCGATAAACTCATCTTT.

This clone showed up just a few times. It differs at one base from a far larger clone, so likely a read error. In the same sample, other DNA sequences code for this CDR3. This sequence joins TRDV1 and TRDJ2; TRDD2 agrees at 9 bases. Here the J gene was assigned by germline matching of the DNA, as TCRdb has none. Per the germline V gene, CDR1 is TSWWSYY and CDR2 is QGS. The CDR3 totals 22 residues. The ends lost 1 base at V and 6 bases at J; junction bases unmatched: 24. CDR3 in amino acids: CALGEPPSYPGEGDPRSAQLFF. The CDR3 DNA follows: TGTGCTCTTGGGGAACCTCCTTCCTACCCTGGGGAGGGGGATCCTAGGTCAGCACAACTCTTCTTT.

The sample holds a few counts of this clone. A single base is all that separates this from a far larger clone, so a read error is likely. This rearrangement joins TRDV1 to TRDJ1, with D possibly being TRDD3 (7 bases). CDR3 length: 28 amino acids. Per the germline V gene, CDR1 is TSWWSYY and CDR2 is QGS. V lost 1 base, J lost 4 bases, and 52 bases lay in between. The CDR3 coding sequence is TGTGCTCTTGGGGAACGAAGGGACGAAAGGGGAAAGTCCCTACGTATTCCTAGGGGGGGATGGTCGGTCGATAAACTCATCTTT. Translation: CALGERRDERGKSLRIPRGGWSVDKLIF.